The 14 T cell receptor beta chains reported below all come from one sample, sequenced in a study of cytomegalovirus exposure and HLA in healthy donors. This PCR relied on a set of 60 Vbeta primers and 13 Jbeta primers. Assay: immunoSEQ multiplex PCR; the TCRdb copy retains only in-frame clones and omits some. The repertoire has about 99,000 clones, around 77% of them found once; the top ten carry more than 3%. The sequenced sample consisted of PBMCs. The receptors come from a man aged 35 to 55 in good health and CMV-seronegative.

The J gene is TRBJ1-1, the V gene TRBV10-3; 9 bases line up with TRBD1. The germline V gene has CDR1 ENHRY and CDR2 SYGVKD. CDR3 length: 16 amino acids. Trimming took 5 bases from V and 0 from J; bases not matched to a gene: 7. In nucleotides, the CDR3 is TGTGCCATCAGTTTAACAGGGGGCGGAATGAACACTGAAGCTTTCTTT. As protein: CAISLTGGGMNTEAFF.

The chain uses TRBV15 and TRBJ2-2; 15 bases map to TRBD2. Germline loops: CDR1 LNHNV, CDR2 YYDKDF (reference sequence). V was clipped by 9 bases and J by 3 bases; unmatched bases: 11. CDR3 length equals 18 residues. CDR3 protein: CATRKGLAGGTDTGELFF. CDR3 DNA: TGTGCCACACGAAAGGGACTAGCGGGGGGTACTGACACCGGGGAGCTGTTTTTT.

This chain links TRBV30 with TRBJ2-1, with 7 bases matching TRBD1. Trimming at V came to 1 base and at J to 4 bases, leaving 10 bases not matched to a gene. Germline V gene lookup returns CDR1 GTSNPN and CDR2 SVGIG (reference sequence). The CDR3 spans 16 residues. CDR3 bases: TGTGCCTGGAGTGCAAACCCGGGACAGAAGTACAATGAGCAGTTCTTC. Its translation: CAWSANPGQKYNEQFF.

V and J are TRBV7-2 and TRBJ2-2; D might be TRBD2 (6 bases). Germline CDR1 is SGHTA and CDR2 is FQGNSA. V lost 8 bases, J lost 6 bases, and 13 bases lay in between. This CDR3 is built from 13 residues. In nucleotides, the CDR3 is TGTGCCAGCGCAAGAACGGGGGCCGGGGAGCTGTTTTTT. Translating it yields CASARTGAGELFF.

CDR3: CASTLGKFSGNTIYF. CDR3 bases: TGTGCCAGCACCCTCGGGAAGTTTTCTGGAAACACCATATATTTT. V and J are TRBV6-1 and TRBJ1-3; no reliable D call. The CDR3 spans 15 residues. CDR1 MNHNS and CDR2 SASEGT come from the germline V gene. V shed 7 bases and J shed 1 base, with 14 bases lying between them.

The chain uses TRBV11-2 and TRBJ2-5; 7 bases agree with TRBD1. The assigned J gene may be wrong: the sequence end matches TRBJ2-7 better. The V gene's germline CDR1 is SGHAT and CDR2 FQNNGV. The CDR3 is 15 residues long. Here the CDR3 DNA reads TGTGCCAGCAGCTTAGCGAGTTGGGACAGTTACGAGCAGTACTTC. This codes for CASSLASWDSYEQYF.

Notes on this clone: The junction does not match germline at one end; this may be a read error. The V gene is TRBV7-7, the J gene TRBJ2-5, with 13 bases matching TRBD2. The germline gives CDR1 SSHAT, CDR2 FNYEAQ (reference sequence). The CDR3 covers 16 residues. CDR3 sequence (DNA): TGTGCTAGCAGCTTAGAACTAGCGGGGGGGCGAGAGACCCAGTACTTC. This translates into CASSLELAGGRETQYF.

The sample holds a few counts of this clone. One junction end does not reproduce the germline sequence, and a read error may be involved. The rearrangement joins TRBV10-1 to TRBJ2-1; D is ambiguous. The CDR3 is 14 residues long. Germline V gene sequence: CDR1 WNHNN, CDR2 SYGVQD (reference sequence). The CDR3 protein is CASSLQPAYNEQFF. CDR3 coding DNA: TGCGCTAGCAGTCTACAGCCGGCATACAATGAGCAGTTCTTC.

There are a few counts of this clone. V gene TRBV7-6 combines with J gene TRBJ1-6; 7 positions agree with TRBD1. CDR3 size: 15 residues. CDR1 and CDR2 from the germline V gene are SGHVS and FNYEAQ. V was pared by 3 bases and J by 5 bases, with 4 bases of the junction left unmatched. Here the CDR3 reads CASSLGRGNNSPLHF. The CDR3 DNA reads TGTGCCAGCAGCTTGGGCAGGGGGAATAATTCACCCCTCCACTTT. Supplemented by reference TRBV7-6 and TRBJ1-6, the full variable domain reads GAGVSQSPRYKVTKRGQDVALRCDPISGHVSLYWYRQALGQGPEFLTYFNYEAQQDKSGLPNDRFSAERPEGSISTLTIQRTEQRDSAMYRCASSLGRGNNSPLHFGNGTRLTVT.

V gene TRBV10-2 combines with J gene TRBJ1-2, with D perhaps matching TRBD1 (6 bases). The CDR3 length is 13 residues. Germline CDR1 is WSHSY and CDR2 is SAAADI. V lost 7 bases and J 7 bases, leaving 16 bases between the germline ends. CDR3 amino acids: CASTPGHPIGYTF. The CDR3 DNA reads as TGCGCCAGCACCCCGGGACACCCTATTGGCTACACCTTC.

This clone was detected once. This chain connects TRBV6-1 to TRBJ2-6; D is possibly TRBD2 (5 bases). Trimming pared 1 base from V and 0 bases from J, leaving 7 bases between. CDR3 length: 16 amino acids. CDR1 is MNHNS, CDR2 SASEGT, per germline. Here the CDR3 reads CASSEDEGSGANVLTF. The CDR3 DNA reads TGTGCCAGCAGTGAAGACGAGGGCTCTGGGGCCAACGTCCTGACTTTC.

This chain links TRBV11-2 with TRBJ2-7, with D possibly TRBD1 on 5 matching bases. There are 14 residues in the CDR3. CDR1 is SGHAT and CDR2 is FQNNGV in the germline V gene. V was cut by 3 bases and J by 3 bases, with 12 bases left in between. DNA of the CDR3: TGTGCCAGCAGCTTCGGGCAGGGCGTCTACGAGCAGTACTTC. Amino acids: CASSFGQGVYEQYF. The full variable domain, with the rest looked up from reference TRBV11-2 and TRBJ2-7, is EAGVAQSPRYKIIEKRQSVAFWCNPISGHATLYWYQQILGQGPKLLIQFQNNGVVDDSQLPKDRFSAERLKGVDSTLKIQPAKLEDSAVYLCASSFGQGVYEQYFGPGTRLTVT.

V is TRBV7-9 and J is TRBJ1-5; D gene uncertain. The germline CDR1 and CDR2 sequences are SEHNR and FQNEAQ (reference sequence). This CDR3 spans 14 amino acids. Deletions cut 8 bases from V and 3 bases from J, with 14 bases between. The CDR3 DNA is TGTGCCAGCGCTCTCGCCGGGGACAATCAGCCCCAGCATTTT. It specifies CASALAGDNQPQHF.

The chain recombines TRBV6-6 with TRBJ2-7; 8 bases map to TRBD2. Germline CDR1 and CDR2: MNHNY and SVGAGI (reference sequence). The CDR3 spans 14 residues. V was clipped by 2 bases and J by 7 bases; unmatched bases: 7. CDR3 loop: CASSYGAGGGEQYF. DNA of the CDR3: TGTGCCAGCAGTTACGGGGCGGGAGGTGGTGAGCAGTACTTC.